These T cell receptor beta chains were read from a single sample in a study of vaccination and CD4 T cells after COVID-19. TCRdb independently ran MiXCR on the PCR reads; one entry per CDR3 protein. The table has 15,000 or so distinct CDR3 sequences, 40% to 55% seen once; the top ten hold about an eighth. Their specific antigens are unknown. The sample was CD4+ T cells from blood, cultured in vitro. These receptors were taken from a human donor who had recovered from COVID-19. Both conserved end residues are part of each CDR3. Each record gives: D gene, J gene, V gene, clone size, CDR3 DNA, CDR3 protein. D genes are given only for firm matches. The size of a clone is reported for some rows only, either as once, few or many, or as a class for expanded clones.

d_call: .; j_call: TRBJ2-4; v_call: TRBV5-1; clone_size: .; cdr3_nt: TGCGCCAGCAGCCCAGGGACCCCCTTAACGAAAAACATTCAGTACTTC; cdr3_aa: CASSPGTPLTKNIQYF
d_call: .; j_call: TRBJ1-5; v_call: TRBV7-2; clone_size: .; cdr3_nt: TGTGCCAGCAGCTTATTGGGTGAACAGCCCCAGCATTTT; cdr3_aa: CASSLLGEQPQHF
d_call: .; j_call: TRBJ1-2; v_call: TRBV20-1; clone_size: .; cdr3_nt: TGCAGTGCTAGAGTCCCCTCGGCATACTATGGCTACACCTTC; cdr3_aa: CSARVPSAYYGYTF
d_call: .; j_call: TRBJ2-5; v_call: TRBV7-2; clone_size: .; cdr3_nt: TGTGCCAGCAGCTACCGGGGCCCCCAAGAGACCCAGTACTTC; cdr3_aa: CASSYRGPQETQYF
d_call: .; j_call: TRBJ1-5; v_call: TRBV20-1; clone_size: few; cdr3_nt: TGCAGTGCTAGTAGCAGAAGCAATCAGCCCCAGCATTTT; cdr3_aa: CSASSRSNQPQHF
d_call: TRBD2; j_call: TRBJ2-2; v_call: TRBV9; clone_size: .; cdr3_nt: TGTGCCAGCAGCGTAGATGCGGGGGAGATGACCGGGGAGCTGTTTTTT; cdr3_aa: CASSVDAGEMTGELFF
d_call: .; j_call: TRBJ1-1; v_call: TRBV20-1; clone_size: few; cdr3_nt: TGCAGTGCTAGTAACAGGGCGAACACTGAAGCTTTCTTT; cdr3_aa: CSASNRANTEAFF
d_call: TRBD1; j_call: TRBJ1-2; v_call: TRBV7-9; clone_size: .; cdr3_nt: TGTGCCAGCAGGCAAACAGGGGAAGAACATGGCTACACCTTC; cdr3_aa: CASRQTGEEHGYTF
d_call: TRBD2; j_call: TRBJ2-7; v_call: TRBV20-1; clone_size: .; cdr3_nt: TGCAGTGCCAGAAAAAGCGGGAGCCCCTACGAGCAGTACTTC; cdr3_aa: CSARKSGSPYEQYF
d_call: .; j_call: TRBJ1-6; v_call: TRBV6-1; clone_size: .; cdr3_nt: TGTGCCAGCAGCTCCCCTTTGGGGTTTGGGTCCTATAATTCACCCCTCCACTTT; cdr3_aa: CASSSPLGFGSYNSPLHF
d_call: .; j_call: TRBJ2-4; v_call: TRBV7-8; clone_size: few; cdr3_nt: TGTGCCAGCAGCCCATCGGGGCATTCGGAAAACATTCAGTACTTC; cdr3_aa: CASSPSGHSENIQYF
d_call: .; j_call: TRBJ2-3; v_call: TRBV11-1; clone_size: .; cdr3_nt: TGTGCCAGCAGCTTTTTTGCCAGGGCATCTAGCACAGATACGCAGTATTTT; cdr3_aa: CASSFFARASSTDTQYF
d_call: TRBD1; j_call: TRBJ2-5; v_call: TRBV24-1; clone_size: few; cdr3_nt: TGTGCCACCAGTGATACCCGGGACAGGGGGCAAGAGACCCAGTACTTC; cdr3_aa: CATSDTRDRGQETQYF
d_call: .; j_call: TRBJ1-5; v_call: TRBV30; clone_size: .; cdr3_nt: TGTGCCTGGAGCTGGGACGGGGCCTCCAATCAGCCCCAGCATTTT; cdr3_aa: CAWSWDGASNQPQHF
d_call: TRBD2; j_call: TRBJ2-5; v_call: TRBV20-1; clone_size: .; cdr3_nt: TGCAGTGCTGGGGGGGGTCCGGAGACCCAGTACTTC; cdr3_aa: CSAGGGPETQYF